This TCR beta chain is from a study of T cell repertoires in cytomegalovirus infection. Using its own MiXCR run on the reads, TCRdb lists one record per CDR3 protein. The table shows 200,000 to 300,000 distinct CDR3 sequences, with roughly 9.1% occurring only once. The sample consisted of PBMCs. The TCR comes from a human donor in good health (CMV status not recorded). Some clones in this sample may be carry-over from other donors' samples.

In DNA form, the CDR3 reads TGTGCCAGCAGTTACTCACAGGGAGCTGGCTACACCTTC. Encoded protein: CASSYSQGAGYTF. V is TRBV6-8 and J is TRBJ1-2, with TRBD1 as a possible D gene (6 bases). V was shortened by 0 bases and J by 7 bases, with 9 bases between the two germline ends. This CDR3 contains 13 residues. CDR1 and CDR2 (germline): MNHGY, SAAAGT.